This entry is about one T cell receptor (beta chain). Its antigen is not identified. The data derive from a study of beta chain features in type 1 diabetes. At the level of the study: Examination covered some 99,000,000 sorted cells spanning all samples.

Reverse transcribing all isolated RNA meant expressed TCRB transcripts were sequenced. This table comes from immunoSEQ multiplex PCR, and its TCRdb copy is limited to in-frame clones, with some not included. Among 600,000 to 650,000 clones listed, about 14% were seen once. Purity above 95% was achieved in all sorted populations. Study-level findings and limits: The study found that naive, central memory and Treg TCRB repertoires appeared more similar in patients than in healthy donors. There was a moderate but significant shortening of TCRB CDR3s in all four CD4+ subsets of Type 1 diabetes patients.

Germline V gives CDR1 LGHNA, CDR2 YNFKEQ. With 0 bases removed from V and 0 bases from J, the gap between germline ends came to 21 bases. This CDR3 is 21 amino acids long. What was sequenced was naive CD4+ T cells from blood. The rearrangement links TRBV4-2 to TRBJ2-6; possible D gene TRBD1, 6 bases. The sequence came from a man aged 18 to 30 in good health. CDR3 bases: TGTGCCAGCAGCCAAGACTTATTTGTGGCAGGGGTTATCTCTGGGGCCAACGTCCTGACTTTC. This encodes CASSQDLFVAGVISGANVLTF.